Listed below are T cell receptor beta chains from one sample, sequenced in a study of T-cell reconstitution after alpha-beta-depleted transplantation in children. Each CDR3 protein is one row after TCRdb ran MiXCR on the PCR reads. Among 700,000 or so distinct CDR3 sequences listed, around 13% were seen once. Sequencing used PBMCs, obtained before TCRalphabeta/CD19-depleted stem cell transplant. These TCRs come from a girl aged 2 to 10 with congenital amegakaryocytic thrombocytopenia, due to receive a stem cell transplant. Both conserved end residues are part of each CDR3. D genes are given only for firm matches. Clone size appears in some rows only: once, few, many, or a class for an expanded clone.

d_gene: .
abundance: .
len: 14
j_gene: TRBJ2-5
v_gene: TRBV11-2
CDR3nt: TGTGCCAGCCGATTAGGGGATATCAGAGAGACCCAGTACTTC
CDR3aa: CASRLGDIRETQYF

d_gene: TRBD1
abundance: .
len: 14
j_gene: TRBJ2-7
v_gene: TRBV7-9
CDR3nt: TGTGCCAGCCAACCTACAGGGGGAATCGACGAGCAGTACTTC
CDR3aa: CASQPTGGIDEQYF

d_gene: TRBD1
abundance: .
len: 13
j_gene: TRBJ1-5
v_gene: TRBV30
CDR3nt: TGTGCCTGGAGTAACGGAGGGGGCCAGCCCCAGCATTTT
CDR3aa: CAWSNGGGQPQHF

d_gene: .
abundance: .
len: 15
j_gene: TRBJ2-2
v_gene: TRBV30
CDR3nt: TGTGCCTGGAGTGTACCGGGGATTGGGGTTTGGGAGCTGTTTTTT
CDR3aa: CAWSVPGIGVWELFF

d_gene: TRBD2
abundance: .
len: 22
j_gene: TRBJ2-2
v_gene: TRBV4-2
CDR3nt: TGTGCCAGCAGCCCGCGACCCTTCGTAGCGGGAGGCGGCACTGTTGTTCCCGGGGAGCTGTTTTTT
CDR3aa: CASSPRPFVAGGGTVVPGELFF

d_gene: .
abundance: few
len: 14
j_gene: TRBJ2-1
v_gene: TRBV10-3
CDR3nt: TGTGCCATCAGTGTTACGGGAGAATACAATGAGCAGTTCTTC
CDR3aa: CAISVTGEYNEQFF

d_gene: .
abundance: many
len: 12
j_gene: TRBJ2-1
v_gene: TRBV15
CDR3nt: TGTGCCACCTCGGGGGTTTACAATGAGCAGTTCTTC
CDR3aa: CATSGVYNEQFF

d_gene: TRBD2
abundance: many
len: 16
j_gene: TRBJ2-2
v_gene: TRBV5-1
CDR3nt: TGCGCCAGCATCGATTGGTCTAGCGGAAACACCGGGGAGCTGTTTTTT
CDR3aa: CASIDWSSGNTGELFF

d_gene: .
abundance: many
len: 11
j_gene: TRBJ2-4
v_gene: TRBV12-3/TRBV12-4
CDR3nt: TGTGCCAGCAGTCCATCGACGGTTCAGTACTTC
CDR3aa: CASSPSTVQYF

d_gene: .
abundance: few
len: 14
j_gene: TRBJ2-5
v_gene: TRBV15
CDR3nt: TGTGCCACCAGCAGAAGAATAGCCGGTGAGACCCAGTACTTC
CDR3aa: CATSRRIAGETQYF

d_gene: .
abundance: many
len: 12
j_gene: TRBJ2-4
v_gene: TRBV20-1
CDR3nt: TGCAGTGCTAGCCTAGCCAAAAACATTCAGTACTTC
CDR3aa: CSASLAKNIQYF

d_gene: .
abundance: .
len: 15
j_gene: TRBJ2-6
v_gene: TRBV5-5
CDR3nt: TGTGCCAGCAGCTTGGTGGGTAGGGGGGCCAACGTCCTGACTTTC
CDR3aa: CASSLVGRGANVLTF

d_gene: TRBD2
abundance: many
len: 17
j_gene: TRBJ2-6
v_gene: TRBV12-3/TRBV12-4
CDR3nt: TGTGCCAGCAGTTTGGCTAGCGGGATTGGTGGGGCCAACGTCCTGACTTTC
CDR3aa: CASSLASGIGGANVLTF

d_gene: TRBD2
abundance: few
len: 16
j_gene: TRBJ2-7
v_gene: TRBV7-6
CDR3nt: TGTGCCAGCAGCTTAGATACCGGGAGGGGCACCTACGAGCAGTACTTC
CDR3aa: CASSLDTGRGTYEQYF

d_gene: .
abundance: many
len: 12
j_gene: TRBJ2-5
v_gene: TRBV20-1
CDR3nt: TGCAGTGCTACCCCGGGCGCTGAGACCCAGTACTTC
CDR3aa: CSATPGAETQYF

d_gene: .
abundance: many
len: 13
j_gene: TRBJ2-3
v_gene: TRBV20-1
CDR3nt: TGCAGCCCTCGGGGCGTCCACACAGATACGCAGTATTTT
CDR3aa: CSPRGVHTDTQYF

d_gene: .
abundance: .
len: 12
j_gene: TRBJ2-5
v_gene: TRBV29-1
CDR3nt: TGCAGCGTTGAAGGGGGGGACGAGACCCAGTACTTC
CDR3aa: CSVEGGDETQYF

d_gene: TRBD2
abundance: many
len: 15
j_gene: TRBJ2-1
v_gene: TRBV7-9
CDR3nt: TGTGCCAGCAGCCAGAGACTAGCGGGAGAGGATGAGCAGTTCTTC
CDR3aa: CASSQRLAGEDEQFF

d_gene: .
abundance: .
len: 12
j_gene: TRBJ2-7
v_gene: TRBV30
CDR3nt: TGTGCCTGGAGTGTAACTCGACTTGAGCAGTACTTC
CDR3aa: CAWSVTRLEQYF

d_gene: .
abundance: many
len: 15
j_gene: TRBJ2-1
v_gene: TRBV5-1
CDR3nt: TGCGCCAGCAGCTTGGCCGGGAGTGTCTACAATGAGCAGTTCTTC
CDR3aa: CASSLAGSVYNEQFF